This TCR beta chain emerged from a study of blood T cells in healthy people across ages. Next came a second PCR, run for about 6 to 12 cycles, which used a sample-barcoded 5' primer along with a J-beta primer mix. One entry per CDR3 protein results from TCRdb running MiXCR on the 5' RACE reads. This table has fewer than 950,000 distinct CDR3 sequences, around 36% appearing once. Germline-derived CDR1 and CDR2 are GTSNPN and SVGIG (reference sequence). Trimming cost V 4 bases and J 5 bases; bases outside gene matches: 9. The CDR3 contains 14 residues. The gene calls are TRBV30 and TRBJ2-3, with 7 positions matching TRBD2. The sequenced sample consisted of blood. This clonotype was obtained from a man between 18 and 35 years old in good health. CDR3 bases: TGTGCCTGGACCCCGGGGCTAGCGGAAGATACGCAGTATTTT. Protein sequence: CAWTPGLAEDTQYF.